Below, 24 T cell receptor beta chains from the same sample are listed, as sequenced in a study of immune evolution from preneoplasia to lung adenocarcinoma. TCRdb keeps only in-frame clones here, not all; method: immunoSEQ multiplex PCR. In the table there are tens of thousands of clones, 65% to 75% of which are singletons. Sequencing was carried out using FFPE invasive lung adenocarcinoma tissue. The receptors were sampled from a person aged 55 to 75 with invasive lung adenocarcinoma. Some clones in this sample may be carry-over from other donors' samples.

J is TRBJ1-2 and V is TRBV30; 9 nucleotides match TRBD1. Looked up from germline, CDR1 is GTSNPN and CDR2 is SVGIG (reference sequence). V lost 6 bases to trimming and J lost 5 bases; unmatched junction nucleotides: 13. The CDR3 has 15 amino acids. The CDR3 DNA reads TGTGCCTGCCTTGGGACAGGGAGATCCCTTTATGGCTACACCTTC. This encodes CACLGTGRSLYGYTF.

V gene TRBV18 combines with J gene TRBJ2-7, with no clear D. Deletions cut 6 bases from V and 4 bases from J, with 10 bases between. The germline V gene encodes CDR1 KGHSH and CDR2 LQKENI. CDR3 size: 12 residues. DNA of the CDR3: TGTGCCAGCTCCCACGGTCTTTACGAGCAGTACTTC. Translating gives CASSHGLYEQYF. The entire variable domain, with the rest obtained from reference TRBV18 and TRBJ2-7, is as follows: NAGVMQNPRHLVRRRGQEARLRCSPMKGHSHVYWYRQLPEEGLKFMVYLQKENIIDESGMPKERFSAEFPKEGPSILRIQQVVRGDSAAYFCASSHGLYEQYFGPGTRLTVT.

The chain uses TRBV10-3 and TRBJ2-1; D perhaps matches TRBD2 (6 bases). The V end lost 6 bases, the J end lost 3 bases, and 9 bases lay between the germline ends. The germline gives CDR1 ENHRY, CDR2 SYGVKD. The CDR3 has 13 amino acids. In DNA, the CDR3 is TGTGCCATCAGCCCGACTAGCTACAATGAGCAGTTCTTC. It yields the protein CAISPTSYNEQFF.

This clone has just one count. J is TRBJ2-7 and V is TRBV7-9; D gene unclear. This CDR3 comprises 13 residues. Germline V lookup: CDR1 SEHNR, CDR2 FQNEAQ (reference sequence). Deletions cut 3 bases from V and 3 bases from J, with 9 bases between. The CDR3 bases are TGTGCCAGCAGCTTGGCAGGTGGCTACGAGCAGTACTTC. This sequence encodes CASSLAGGYEQYF.

The genes are TRBV28 and TRBJ1-5, with D tentatively TRBD1 (5 bases). Germline CDR1 reads MDHEN; CDR2 reads SYDVKM. V lost 7 bases and J 3 bases, leaving 16 bases between the germline ends. The CDR3 spans 15 residues. CDR3 region: CASISGDRDNQPQHF. As DNA, the CDR3 is TGTGCCAGCATTTCCGGGGACCGAGACAATCAGCCCCAGCATTTT.

The chain links TRBV4-1 to TRBJ2-3, with 12 bases matching TRBD2. With V trimmed by 4 bases and J by 0 bases, 8 bases remained unmatched. Germline CDR1 is MGHRA and CDR2 is YSYEKL. The CDR3 extends over 18 amino acids. CDR3 protein: CASSPGLAGLTSTDTQYF. CDR3 DNA sequence: TGCGCCAGCAGCCCAGGACTAGCGGGGCTCACTAGCACAGATACGCAGTATTTT.

In this sample, this clone turned up a few times. This chain connects TRBV7-9 to TRBJ2-3; TRBD1 agrees at 10 bases. The junction had 6 bases not matched to a gene; V was cut back by 5 bases and J by 1 base. The CDR3 spans 16 residues. Germline assignment: CDR1 SEHNR and CDR2 FQNEAQ (reference sequence). The CDR3 region has the DNA TGTGCCAGCAGCCGACGAGGGACAGGGGGCACAGATACGCAGTATTTT. It encodes CASSRRGTGGTDTQYF.

The rearrangement links TRBV6-6 to TRBJ1-4, with 8 bases matching TRBD1. CDR1 is MNHNY and CDR2 is SVGAGI in the germline V gene (reference sequence). Trimming cost V 1 base and J 5 bases; bases outside gene matches: 3. The CDR3 runs 15 residues. CDR3 protein: CASSYFGTGNEKLFF. The CDR3 DNA follows: TGTGCCAGCAGTTACTTCGGGACAGGCAATGAAAAACTGTTTTTT.

This clone showed up just once. The chain is built from TRBV5-1 and TRBJ1-1, with D possibly TRBD1 on 6 matching bases. Germline assignment: CDR1 SGHRS and CDR2 YFSETQ. V lost 1 base and J lost 3, with 10 bases in between. The CDR3 has 14 amino acids. In DNA form, the CDR3 reads TGCGCCAGCAGCTTGACAGGGAGGGACACTGAAGCTTTCTTT. Residues: CASSLTGRDTEAFF.

The DNA for the CDR3 is TGTGCCAGCAGCTTAGAGTTTGTCAGGGTTCGGACCGGGGAGCTGTTTTTT. It encodes CASSLEFVRVRTGELFF. The V call is TRBV7-2, the J call TRBJ2-2, with D possibly matching TRBD1 (5 bases). V lost 1 base, J lost 5 bases, and 17 bases lay in between. CDR1 is SGHTA, CDR2 FQGNSA, per germline. This CDR3 is built from 17 residues.

The chain combines TRBV5-1 with TRBJ2-7; 8 nucleotides match TRBD1. Germline-derived CDR1 and CDR2 are SGHRS and YFSETQ. The CDR3 runs 13 residues. Trimming cost V 7 bases and J 0 bases; bases outside gene matches: 3. The CDR3 DNA reads as TGCGCCAGCGGGACAGGCAGCTCCTACGAGCAGTACTTC. It codes for CASGTGSSYEQYF. The variable domain in full, completed from reference TRBV5-1 and TRBJ2-7, reads KAGVTQTPRYLIKTRGQQVTLSCSPISGHRSVSWYQQTPGQGLQFLFEYFSETQRNKGNFPGRFSGRQFSNSRSEMNVSTLELGDSALYLCASGTGSSYEQYFGPGTRLTVT.

Comment on this clone: The junction does not match germline at one end; this may be a read error. Other DNA sequences in the sample encode the same CDR3. The V call is TRBV7-8, the J call TRBJ1-3, with TRBD1 as a possible D gene (6 bases). The CDR3 is 16 residues long. The germline V gene has CDR1 SGHVS and CDR2 FQNEAQ. CDR3 region: CASSLERRQGGNTIYF. The CDR3 DNA reads TGTGCCAGCAGCTTAGAGCGCAGGCAAGGGGGAAACACTATATATTTT.

The chain links TRBV28 to TRBJ1-4; D not resolved. Per germline, CDR1 MDHEN and CDR2 SYDVKM. The CDR3 covers 16 residues. Between the trimmed V and J ends, which lost 6 bases and 0 bases, there was a span of 14 bases. The CDR3 loop reads CASSSLAGATNEKLFF. In DNA, the CDR3 is TGTGCCAGCAGCTCCCTGGCAGGCGCAACTAATGAAAAACTGTTTTTT.

The rearrangement links TRBV30 to TRBJ2-7; no firm D call. V dropped 3 bases and J dropped 0 bases, with 15 bases sitting between them. This CDR3 has 15 amino acids. CDR1 and CDR2 (germline): GTSNPN, SVGIG (reference sequence). The CDR3 protein is CAWSPPGLNSYEQYF. The DNA of the CDR3 is TGTGCCTGGAGCCCCCCGGGCCTAAACTCCTACGAGCAGTACTTC.

This chain connects TRBV6-5 to TRBJ2-1; 7 nucleotides agree with TRBD1. CDR1 is MNHEY and CDR2 is SVGAGI in the germline V gene. V lost 3 bases and J lost 8; bases outside the gene matches: 10. The CDR3 is made up of 15 amino acids. The CDR3: CASSYTPRQGHEQFF. CDR3 nucleotide sequence: TGTGCCAGCAGTTATACGCCAAGACAGGGCCATGAGCAGTTCTTC.

The CDR3 region has the DNA TGTGCCAGCAGTGAAGCGGGAGCCACAGATACGCAGTATTTT. Translation gives CASSEAGATDTQYF. V and J are TRBV6-4 and TRBJ2-3; 8 bases are shared with TRBD2. V lost 3 bases, J lost 2 bases, and 1 base stayed unmatched. Germline V lookup: CDR1 MRHNA, CDR2 SNTAGT. CDR3 length: 14 residues.

The rearrangement joins TRBV19 to TRBJ2-7; tentatively, D is TRBD1 or TRBD2 (5 bases each). Germline V lookup: CDR1 LNHDA, CDR2 SQIVND (reference sequence). The CDR3 loop spans 13 amino acids. Trimming took off 5 bases at V and 6 bases at J, with 14 bases between the two ends. CDR3 sequence (DNA): TGTGCCAGTAGTGCCGGGACCCTCTTCGAGCAGTACTTC. Amino acids: CASSAGTLFEQYF.

The gene calls are TRBV28 and TRBJ1-1; the D gene is possibly TRBD1 (5 bases). This CDR3 region has 13 residues. The V gene's germline CDR1 is MDHEN and CDR2 SYDVKM. Trimming took 5 bases from V and 3 from J, leaving 10 bases between them. In DNA, the CDR3 is TGTGCCAGCAGTGAAGACAGCTACACTGAAGCTTTCTTT. Amino acid sequence: CASSEDSYTEAFF. Full variable domain (outside the CDR3, taken from reference TRBV28 and TRBJ1-1): DVKVTQSSRYLVKRTGEKVFLECVQDMDHENMFWYRQDPGLGLRLIYFSYDVKMKEKGDIPEGYSVSREKKERFSLILESASTNQTSMYLCASSEDSYTEAFFGQGTRLTVV.

The chain recombines TRBV19 with TRBJ2-7, with a tentative D call TRBD2 (6 bases). V dropped 5 bases and J dropped 6 bases, with 14 bases sitting between them. Germline loops: CDR1 LNHDA, CDR2 SQIVND (reference sequence). The CDR3 sequence is 13 residues long. CDR3 loop: CASSPGLLTEQYF. The CDR3 nucleotides read TGTGCCAGTAGTCCGGGACTTCTTACCGAGCAGTACTTC.

In its sample, this clone was seen a few times. The CDR3 sequence: CASSTPGEFNQPQHF. The CDR3 nucleotides are TGTGCCAGTAGTACCCCGGGAGAGTTTAATCAGCCCCAGCATTTT. The chain links TRBV19 to TRBJ1-5; unclear D gene. V lost 4 bases and J 4 bases, leaving 14 bases between the germline ends. The germline V gene encodes CDR1 LNHDA and CDR2 SQIVND (reference sequence). The CDR3 length is 15 residues.

The CDR3 spells CASSLGPNPSYEQYF. CDR3 DNA: TGTGCCAGCAGCTTAGGGCCTAACCCCTCCTACGAGCAGTACTTC. The V and J genes are TRBV7-2 and TRBJ2-7; D unclear. Germline V CDR1 and CDR2: SGHTA, FQGNSA. Deletions cut 1 base from V and 0 bases from J, with 10 bases between. The length of the CDR3 is 15 residues.

This chain connects TRBV2 to TRBJ1-5, with D maybe TRBD1 (6 bases). The CDR3 spans 15 residues. Per germline, CDR1 SNHLY and CDR2 FYNNEI. Deletions cut 0 bases from V and 5 bases from J, with 11 bases between. In DNA, the CDR3 is TGTGCCAGCAGTGAAGCGCTGGGGGGCCATCAGCCCCAGCATTTT. It is translated as CASSEALGGHQPQHF.

The gene calls are TRBV15 and TRBJ2-2; no firm D call. The CDR3 runs to 12 residues. In germline, CDR1 is LNHNV, CDR2 YYDKDF (reference sequence). Trimming took off 1 base at V and 8 bases at J, with 5 bases between the two ends. CDR3 DNA sequence: TGTGCCACCAGCAGAGTCGGAGGGGAGCTGTTTTTT. Translation: CATSRVGGELFF.

The rearrangement uses TRBV18 and TRBJ2-1; D not resolved. Germline CDR1 reads KGHSH; CDR2 reads LQKENI. The CDR3 covers 15 residues. V shed 4 bases and J shed 0 bases, with 10 bases lying between them. The CDR3: CASSRVPSSYNEQFF. The DNA for the CDR3 is TGTGCCAGCTCACGAGTGCCGAGCTCCTACAATGAGCAGTTCTTC.